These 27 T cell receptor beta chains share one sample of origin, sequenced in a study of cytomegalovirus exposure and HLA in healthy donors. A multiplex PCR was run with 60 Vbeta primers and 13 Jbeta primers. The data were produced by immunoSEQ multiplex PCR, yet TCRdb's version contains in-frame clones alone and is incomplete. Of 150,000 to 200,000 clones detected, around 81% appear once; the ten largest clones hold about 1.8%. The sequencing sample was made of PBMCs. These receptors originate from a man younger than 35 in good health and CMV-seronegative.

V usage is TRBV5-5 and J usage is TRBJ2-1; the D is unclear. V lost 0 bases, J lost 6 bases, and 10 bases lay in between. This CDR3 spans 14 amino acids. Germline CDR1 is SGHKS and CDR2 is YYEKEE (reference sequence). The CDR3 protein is CASSLESLANEQFF. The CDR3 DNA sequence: TGTGCCAGCAGCTTGGAATCGCTGGCCAATGAGCAGTTCTTC.

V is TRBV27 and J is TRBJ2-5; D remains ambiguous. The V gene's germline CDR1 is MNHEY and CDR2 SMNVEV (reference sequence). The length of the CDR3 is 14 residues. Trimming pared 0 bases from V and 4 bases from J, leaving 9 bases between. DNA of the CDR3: TGTGCCAGCAGTTTATCGCGGATGGGAGAGACCCAGTACTTC. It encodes CASSLSRMGETQYF.

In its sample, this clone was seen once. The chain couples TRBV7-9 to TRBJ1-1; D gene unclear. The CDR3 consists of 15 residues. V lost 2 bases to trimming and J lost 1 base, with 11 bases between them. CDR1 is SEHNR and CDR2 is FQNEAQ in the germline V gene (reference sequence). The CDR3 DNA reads TGTGCCAGCAGCTTATTGCCCAACACGAACACTGAAGCTTTCTTT. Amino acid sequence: CASSLLPNTNTEAFF.

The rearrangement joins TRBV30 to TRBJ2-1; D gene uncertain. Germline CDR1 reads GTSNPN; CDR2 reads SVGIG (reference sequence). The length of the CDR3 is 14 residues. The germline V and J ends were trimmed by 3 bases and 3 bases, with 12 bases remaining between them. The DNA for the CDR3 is TGTGCCTGGAGAAGGAGTTTCAGCTACAATGAGCAGTTCTTC. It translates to CAWRRSFSYNEQFF.

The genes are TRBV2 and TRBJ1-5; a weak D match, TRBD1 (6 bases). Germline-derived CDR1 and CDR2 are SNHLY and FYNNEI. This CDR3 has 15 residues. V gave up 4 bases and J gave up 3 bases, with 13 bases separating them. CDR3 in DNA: TGTGCCAGCAGTGGGACAGAAAGATTCAATCAGCCCCAGCATTTT. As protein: CASSGTERFNQPQHF.

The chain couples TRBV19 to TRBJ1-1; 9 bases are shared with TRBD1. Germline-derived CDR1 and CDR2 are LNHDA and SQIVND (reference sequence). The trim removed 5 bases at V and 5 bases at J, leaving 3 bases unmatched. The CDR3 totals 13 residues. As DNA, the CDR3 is TGTGCCAGTAGTCGACAGGGGGGGACTGAAGCTTTCTTT. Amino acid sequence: CASSRQGGTEAFF.

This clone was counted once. In DNA, the CDR3 is TGTGCCAGCCGGGTCGGACTAGCGGGCACAGATACGCAGTATTTT. Translation gives CASRVGLAGTDTQYF. The V call is TRBV7-3, the J call TRBJ2-3, with TRBD2 matching 10 bases. This CDR3 is 15 amino acids long. The V gene's germline CDR1 is SGHTA and CDR2 FQGTGA. The trim removed 8 bases at V and 1 base at J, leaving 6 bases unmatched.

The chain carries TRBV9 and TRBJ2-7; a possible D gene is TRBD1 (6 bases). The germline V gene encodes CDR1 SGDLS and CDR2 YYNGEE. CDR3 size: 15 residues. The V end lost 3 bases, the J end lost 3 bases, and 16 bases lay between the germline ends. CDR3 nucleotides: TGTGCCAGCAGCGGCGGTACGGGACAATACTACGAGCAGTACTTC. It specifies CASSGGTGQYYEQYF.

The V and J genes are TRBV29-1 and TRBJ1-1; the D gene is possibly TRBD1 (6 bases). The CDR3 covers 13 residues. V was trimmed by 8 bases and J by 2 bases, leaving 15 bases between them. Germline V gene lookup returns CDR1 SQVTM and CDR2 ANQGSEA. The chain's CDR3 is CSSRQETNTEAFF. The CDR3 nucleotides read TGCAGCAGCCGACAGGAAACAAACACTGAAGCTTTCTTT.

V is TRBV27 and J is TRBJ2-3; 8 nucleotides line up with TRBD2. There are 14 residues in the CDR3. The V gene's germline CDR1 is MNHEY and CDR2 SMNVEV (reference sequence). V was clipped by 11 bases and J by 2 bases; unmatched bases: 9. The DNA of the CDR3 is TGTGCCGTCGGGGGGGGGTCCGACACAGATACGCAGTATTTT. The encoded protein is CAVGGGSDTDTQYF.

The CDR3, as DNA: TGCGCCAGCAGGGGAGATTCCTCTTCTGGGACCCAGTACTTC. This translates into CASRGDSSSGTQYF. The genes are TRBV4-3 and TRBJ2-5, with D maybe TRBD2 (5 bases). The CDR3 is 14 residues long. Trimming took off 6 bases at V and 7 bases at J, with 18 bases between the two ends. The V gene's germline CDR1 is LGHNA and CDR2 YSLEER.

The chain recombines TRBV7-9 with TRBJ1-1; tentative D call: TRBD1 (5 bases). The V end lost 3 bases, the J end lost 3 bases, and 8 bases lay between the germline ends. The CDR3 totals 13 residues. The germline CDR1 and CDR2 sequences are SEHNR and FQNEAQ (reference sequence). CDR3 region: CASSFLGDTEAFF. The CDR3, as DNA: TGTGCCAGCAGCTTCCTAGGGGACACTGAAGCTTTCTTT.

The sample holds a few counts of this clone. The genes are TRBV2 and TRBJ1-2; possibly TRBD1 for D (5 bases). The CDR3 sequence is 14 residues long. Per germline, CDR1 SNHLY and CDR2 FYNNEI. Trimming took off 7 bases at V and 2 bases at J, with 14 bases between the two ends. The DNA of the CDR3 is TGTGCCAGCACCCCGGGGGAGGAGAACTATGGCTACACCTTC. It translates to CASTPGEENYGYTF.

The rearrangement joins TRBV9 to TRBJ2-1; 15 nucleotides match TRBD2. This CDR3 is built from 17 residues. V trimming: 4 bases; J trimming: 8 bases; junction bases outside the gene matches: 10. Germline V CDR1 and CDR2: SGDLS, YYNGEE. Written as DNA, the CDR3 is TGTGCCAGCAGCTTACGGACTAGCGGGGGGGCCGTCGATGAGCAGTTCTTC. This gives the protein CASSLRTSGGAVDEQFF. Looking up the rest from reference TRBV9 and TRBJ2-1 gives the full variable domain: DSGVTQTPKHLITATGQRVTLRCSPRSGDLSVYWYQQSLDQGLQFLIQYYNGEERAKGNILERFSAQQFPDLHSELNLSSLELGDSALYFCASSLRTSGGAVDEQFFGPGTRLTVL.

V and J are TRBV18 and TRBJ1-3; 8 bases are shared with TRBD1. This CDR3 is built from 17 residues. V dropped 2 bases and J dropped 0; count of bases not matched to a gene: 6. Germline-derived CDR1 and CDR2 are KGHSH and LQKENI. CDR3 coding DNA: TGTGCCAGCTCACCAGGCCAGGGGGCCTTCTCTGGAAACACCATATATTTT. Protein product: CASSPGQGAFSGNTIYF.

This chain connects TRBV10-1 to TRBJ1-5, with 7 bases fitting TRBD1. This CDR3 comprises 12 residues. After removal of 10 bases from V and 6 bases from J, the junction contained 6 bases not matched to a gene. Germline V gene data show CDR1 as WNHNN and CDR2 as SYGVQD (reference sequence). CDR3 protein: CATPTGVQPQHF. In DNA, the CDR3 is TGCGCCACCCCTACAGGGGTTCAGCCCCAGCATTTT.

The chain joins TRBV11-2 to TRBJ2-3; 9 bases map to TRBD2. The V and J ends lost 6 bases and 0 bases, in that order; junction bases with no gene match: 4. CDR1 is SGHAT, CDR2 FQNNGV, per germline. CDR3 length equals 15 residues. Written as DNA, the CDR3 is TGTGCCAGCAGACGAAGCGGGGGGAGCACAGATACGCAGTATTTT. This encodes CASRRSGGSTDTQYF.

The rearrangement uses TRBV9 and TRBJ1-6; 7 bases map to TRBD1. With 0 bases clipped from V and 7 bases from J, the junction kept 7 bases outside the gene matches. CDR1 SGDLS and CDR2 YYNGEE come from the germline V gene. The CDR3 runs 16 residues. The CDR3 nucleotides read TGTGCCAGCAGCGTAGATTTAGGGGGCTTAAATTCACCCCTCCACTTT. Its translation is CASSVDLGGLNSPLHF.

CDR3 loop: CASQRGGYNEQFF. CDR3 coding DNA: TGCGCCAGCCAGCGGGGGGGGTACAATGAGCAGTTCTTC. The genes are TRBV10-2 and TRBJ2-1; 10 nucleotides agree with TRBD2. With 8 bases clipped from V and 4 bases from J, the junction kept 2 bases outside the gene matches. CDR1 and CDR2 from the germline V gene are WSHSY and SAAADI. The CDR3 extends over 13 amino acids.

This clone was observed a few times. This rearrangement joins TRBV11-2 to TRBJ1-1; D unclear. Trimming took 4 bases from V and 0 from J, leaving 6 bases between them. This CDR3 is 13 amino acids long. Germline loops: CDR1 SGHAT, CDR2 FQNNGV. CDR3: CASSYTVNTEAFF. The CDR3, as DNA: TGTGCCAGCAGCTATACAGTGAACACTGAAGCTTTCTTT. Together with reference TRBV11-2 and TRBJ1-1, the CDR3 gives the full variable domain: EAGVAQSPRYKIIEKRQSVAFWCNPISGHATLYWYQQILGQGPKLLIQFQNNGVVDDSQLPKDRFSAERLKGVDSTLKIQPAKLEDSAVYLCASSYTVNTEAFFGQGTRLTVV.

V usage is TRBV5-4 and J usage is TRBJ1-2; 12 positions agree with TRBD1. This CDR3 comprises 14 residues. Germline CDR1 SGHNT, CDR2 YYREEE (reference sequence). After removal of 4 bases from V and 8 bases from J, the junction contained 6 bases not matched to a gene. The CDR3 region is CASSQGQGALGYTF. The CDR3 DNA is TGTGCCAGCAGCCAGGGACAGGGGGCTTTGGGCTACACCTTC.

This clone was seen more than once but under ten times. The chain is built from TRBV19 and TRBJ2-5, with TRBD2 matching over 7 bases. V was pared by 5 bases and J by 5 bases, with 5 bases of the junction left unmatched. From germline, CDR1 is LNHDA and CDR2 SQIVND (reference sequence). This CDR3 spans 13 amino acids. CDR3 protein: CASSGGGAETQYF. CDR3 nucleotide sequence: TGTGCCAGTAGTGGGGGGGGAGCGGAGACCCAGTACTTC.

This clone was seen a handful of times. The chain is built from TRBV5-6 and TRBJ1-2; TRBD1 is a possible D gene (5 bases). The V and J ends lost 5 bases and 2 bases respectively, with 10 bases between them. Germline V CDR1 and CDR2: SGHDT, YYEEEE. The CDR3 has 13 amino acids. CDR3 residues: CASRGGRNYGYTF. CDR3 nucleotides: TGTGCCAGCAGGGGGGGACGGAACTATGGCTACACCTTC.

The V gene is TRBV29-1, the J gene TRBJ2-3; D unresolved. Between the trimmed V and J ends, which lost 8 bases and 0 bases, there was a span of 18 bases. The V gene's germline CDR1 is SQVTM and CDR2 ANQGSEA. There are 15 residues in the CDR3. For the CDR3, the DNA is TGCAGCCTTACTTATCTGCGAACTAGCACAGATACGCAGTATTTT. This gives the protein CSLTYLRTSTDTQYF.

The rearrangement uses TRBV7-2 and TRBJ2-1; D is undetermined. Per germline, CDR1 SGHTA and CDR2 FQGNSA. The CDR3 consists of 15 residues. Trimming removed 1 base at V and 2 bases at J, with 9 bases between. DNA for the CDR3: TGTGCCAGCAGCTTAGTCCCAGGTACCTACAATGAGCAGTTCTTC. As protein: CASSLVPGTYNEQFF.

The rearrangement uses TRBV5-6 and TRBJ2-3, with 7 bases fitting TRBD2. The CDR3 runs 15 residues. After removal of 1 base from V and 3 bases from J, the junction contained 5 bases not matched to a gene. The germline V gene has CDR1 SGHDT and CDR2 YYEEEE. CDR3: CASSLWGGVTDTQYF. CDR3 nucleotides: TGTGCCAGCAGCTTGTGGGGGGGGGTGACAGATACGCAGTATTTT.

The chain's CDR3 is CARRGQGKNTEAFF. For the CDR3, the DNA is TGTGCTCGAAGGGGGCAGGGTAAAAACACTGAAGCTTTCTTT. J is TRBJ1-1 and V is TRBV13, with 7 nucleotides matching TRBD1. Per the germline V gene, CDR1 is PRHDT and CDR2 is FYEKMQ (reference sequence). The CDR3 has 14 residues.